This is a list of T cell receptor beta chains from one sample in a study of cytomegalovirus exposure and HLA in healthy donors. The assay was immunoSEQ multiplex PCR, and TCRdb's table has in-frame clones only and misses some. Counted here are about 180,000 clones, roughly 77% occurring once; the ten biggest clones make up less than 2%. Sequenced material: PBMCs. Receptors were obtained from a woman aged 25 to 39 in good health and CMV-seronegative. Each CDR3 is given with its conserved first and last residue. The D gene is left open where the match is weak. Clone size is stated in some rows and not others, as once, few, many or a class when expanded.

clone_size: .; cdr3_length: 17; v_call: TRBV7-2; j_call: TRBJ2-2; d_call: .; cdr3_aa: CASSLDNRFANTGELFF; cdr3_nt: TGTGCCAGCAGCTTAGATAACAGGTTCGCGAACACCGGGGAGCTGTTTTTT
clone_size: .; cdr3_length: 15; v_call: TRBV7-2; j_call: TRBJ1-2; d_call: .; cdr3_aa: CASSLREGMGYGYTF; cdr3_nt: TGTGCCAGCAGCTTAAGGGAGGGGATGGGCTATGGCTACACCTTC
clone_size: .; cdr3_length: 15; v_call: TRBV7-8; j_call: TRBJ1-1; d_call: TRBD1; cdr3_aa: CASSRRQGMNTEAFF; cdr3_nt: TGTGCCAGCAGCCGCCGACAGGGAATGAACACTGAAGCTTTCTTT
clone_size: .; cdr3_length: 12; v_call: TRBV6-6; j_call: TRBJ1-1; d_call: .; cdr3_aa: CASSYLQGTAFF; cdr3_nt: TGTGCCAGCAGTTACCTTCAGGGTACTGCTTTCTTT
clone_size: .; cdr3_length: 14; v_call: TRBV27; j_call: TRBJ2-5; d_call: .; cdr3_aa: CASSPYAAQETQYF; cdr3_nt: TGTGCCAGCAGTCCCTATGCAGCGCAAGAGACCCAGTACTTC
clone_size: .; cdr3_length: 13; v_call: TRBV5-1; j_call: TRBJ2-5; d_call: .; cdr3_aa: CASSLDTIETQYF; cdr3_nt: TGCGCCAGCAGCTTGGACACTATTGAGACCCAGTACTTC
clone_size: .; cdr3_length: 13; v_call: TRBV10-3; j_call: TRBJ1-1; d_call: TRBD1; cdr3_aa: CAIRRTGDTEAFF; cdr3_nt: TGTGCCATCAGAAGGACAGGCGACACTGAAGCTTTCTTT
clone_size: .; cdr3_length: 17; v_call: TRBV7-2; j_call: TRBJ1-2; d_call: .; cdr3_aa: CASSLSPSGGLWYGYTF; cdr3_nt: TGTGCCAGCAGCTTATCCCCCTCCGGGGGGCTATGGTATGGCTACACCTTC
clone_size: .; cdr3_length: 15; v_call: TRBV7-9; j_call: TRBJ2-3; d_call: .; cdr3_aa: CASSLGGAHGDTQYF; cdr3_nt: TGTGCCAGCAGCTTAGGCGGGGCCCACGGGGATACGCAGTATTTT
clone_size: .; cdr3_length: 15; v_call: TRBV7-7; j_call: TRBJ2-5; d_call: TRBD2; cdr3_aa: CASSLRLANQETQYF; cdr3_nt: TGTGCCAGCAGCTTAAGACTAGCGAACCAAGAGACCCAGTACTTC
clone_size: .; cdr3_length: 13; v_call: TRBV4-2; j_call: TRBJ2-7; d_call: TRBD1; cdr3_aa: CASSRDRVGEQYF; cdr3_nt: TGTGCCAGCAGTCGGGACAGGGTCGGCGAGCAGTACTTC
clone_size: few; cdr3_length: 14; v_call: TRBV5-1; j_call: TRBJ2-3; d_call: .; cdr3_aa: CASSTNRETDTQYF; cdr3_nt: TGCGCCAGCAGCACTAACAGGGAGACGGATACGCAGTATTTT
clone_size: .; cdr3_length: 15; v_call: TRBV10-3; j_call: TRBJ1-5; d_call: TRBD1; cdr3_aa: CAISSAGGPNQPQHF; cdr3_nt: TGTGCCATCAGTTCAGCAGGGGGTCCCAATCAGCCCCAGCATTTT